These 20 T cell receptor beta chains were sequenced from one sample in a study of T cells in Graves' hyperthyroidism and ophthalmopathy. TCR beta CDR3 regions were amplified from RNA. Initially, a first-round RT-PCR of the TCR CDR3 employed the HTBI primer set. TCRdb independently ran MiXCR on the multiplex PCR reads; one entry per CDR3 protein. Of roughly 530,000 distinct CDR3 sequences listed, about 15% are singletons. The sequencing sample was made of blood. Source of these receptors: a woman in her late teens or twenties with Graves' ophthalmopathy.

In this sample, this clonotype turned up many times. The chain combines TRBV6-1 with TRBJ1-2, with D hard to call. This CDR3 is built from 15 residues. Per germline, CDR1 MNHNS and CDR2 SASEGT. V lost 3 bases and J 8 bases, leaving 19 bases between the germline ends. The chain's CDR3 is CASSDVGGRVRGYTF. The CDR3, as DNA: TGTGCCAGCAGTGATGTCGGAGGGCGGGTACGGGGCTACACCTTC.

This rearrangement joins TRBV4-1 to TRBJ1-4, with D tentatively TRBD1 (5 bases). The V end was cut by 1 base, the J end by 4 bases, with 19 bases between. This CDR3 spans 18 amino acids. Germline assignment: CDR1 MGHRA and CDR2 YSYEKL. CDR3 nucleotides: TGCGCCAGCAGCCAAGGGGGACTCTTAGTGGGGAATAATGAAAAACTGTTTTTT. Protein sequence: CASSQGGLLVGNNEKLFF.

This clonotype was seen more than once but under ten times. The rearrangement links TRBV19 to TRBJ2-2; 9 bases map to TRBD1. Germline CDR1 and CDR2: LNHDA and SQIVND (reference sequence). Trimming cost V 6 bases and J 8 bases; bases outside gene matches: 4. The CDR3 covers 13 residues. CDR3: CASSGQGKGELFF. DNA of the CDR3: TGTGCCAGTAGCGGACAGGGGAAGGGGGAGCTGTTTTTT.

This clonotype came up a few times. The V gene is TRBV12-3 or TRBV12-4, the J gene TRBJ1-5, with TRBD1 as a possible D gene (6 bases). The CDR3 is 13 amino acids. The V gene lost 6 bases and the J gene lost 8 bases, with 14 bases spanning the gap. The CDR3 nucleotides read TGTGCCAGCAGCCATACAGGGTTAAAGCCCCAGCATTTT. This codes for CASSHTGLKPQHF.

V is TRBV6-1 and J is TRBJ2-7; 11 bases match TRBD2. Germline assignment: CDR1 MNHNS and CDR2 SASEGT. V lost 3 bases and J lost 5; bases outside the gene matches: 6. This CDR3 has 15 amino acids. The CDR3 nucleotides are TGTGCCAGCAGTGAGTTCCTAGCGGGAGGTCACGAGCAGTACTTC. This sequence encodes CASSEFLAGGHEQYF.

The sample holds a few counts of this clonotype. The chain uses TRBV12-3 or TRBV12-4 and TRBJ2-2, with D possibly being TRBD1 (5 bases). The CDR3 is 15 amino acids. V lost 6 bases, J lost 3 bases, and 14 bases lay in between. Here the CDR3 DNA reads TGTGCCAGCAGCTACAGGTTGGCGGACACCGGGGAGCTGTTTTTT. This translates into CASSYRLADTGELFF.

This clonotype was detected many times. V and J are TRBV6-1 and TRBJ1-1, with D possibly matching TRBD1 (5 bases). The germline gives CDR1 MNHNS, CDR2 SASEGT. The CDR3 extends over 15 amino acids. V lost 2 bases to trimming and J lost 0 bases, with 10 bases between them. The CDR3 DNA follows: TGTGCCAGCAGTGAACCACAGGCTATGAACACTGAAGCTTTCTTT. It translates to CASSEPQAMNTEAFF.

This clonotype was found many times. The J gene is TRBJ1-2, the V gene TRBV3-1; tentative D call: TRBD1 (5 bases). Trimming left V 4 bases short and J 4 bases short, with 16 bases between. The CDR3 runs 15 residues. The germline CDR1 and CDR2 sequences are LGHDT and YNNKEL (reference sequence). In DNA, the CDR3 is TGTGCCAGCAGCCCGAACCGGGACGGTATCTATGGCTACACCTTC. As protein: CASSPNRDGIYGYTF. Looking up the rest from reference TRBV3-1 and TRBJ1-2 gives the full variable domain: DTAVSQTPKYLVTQMGNDKSIKCEQNLGHDTMYWYKQDSKKFLKIMFSYNNKELIINETVPNRFSPKSPDKAHLNLHINSLELGDSAVYFCASSPNRDGIYGYTFGSGTRLTVV.

The chain uses TRBV9 and TRBJ2-3, with D perhaps TRBD1 (6 bases). The CDR3 spans 16 residues. CDR1 SGDLS and CDR2 YYNGEE come from the germline V gene. V was cut by 0 bases and J by 0 bases, with 11 bases left in between. The CDR3 nucleotides are TGTGCCAGCAGCGTAGAGGACAGTACTAGCACAGATACGCAGTATTTT. It specifies CASSVEDSTSTDTQYF.

Of note for this clonotype: This sequence may be a read error, since a much larger clone differs from it by one base. The chain links TRBV11-2 to TRBJ2-1; D uncertain. The V gene lost 5 bases and the J gene lost 6 bases, with 14 bases spanning the gap. CDR1 is SGHAT, CDR2 FQNNGV, per germline. This CDR3 comprises 14 residues. The chain's CDR3 is CASSQDQRCNEQFF. Written as DNA, the CDR3 is TGTGCCAGCAGCCAGGACCAACGTTGCAATGAGCAGTTCTTC. Looking up the rest from reference TRBV11-2 and TRBJ2-1 gives the full variable domain: EAGVAQSPRYKIIEKRQSVAFWCNPISGHATLYWYQQILGQGPKLLIQFQNNGVVDDSQLPKDRFSAERLKGVDSTLKIQPAKLEDSAVYLCASSQDQRCNEQFFGPGTRLTVL.

In this sample, this clonotype turned up a few times. It is unclear where the CDR3 begins or ends on the DNA, so no DNA is shown, and the CDR3 is as TCRdb lists it. This chain joins TRBV5-1 and TRBJ2-5; TRBD1 is the table's D call and was not checked against the DNA. The germline V gene encodes CDR1 SGHRS and CDR2 YFSETQ. The CDR3 is 17 amino acids long, termini counted. CDR3: CASSFGAGRGTSETQYF.

This clonotype has a count of ten or more. This rearrangement joins TRBV13 to TRBJ1-3; D gene ambiguous. Germline V gene sequence: CDR1 PRHDT, CDR2 FYEKMQ (reference sequence). V dropped 0 bases and J dropped 1 base, with 10 bases sitting between them. The CDR3 spans 16 residues. The DNA of the CDR3 is TGTGCCAGCAGCTTAGGCTATCCCCTTTCTGGAAACACCATATATTTT. This translates into CASSLGYPLSGNTIYF.

The chain carries TRBV5-5 and TRBJ1-4; 7 positions match TRBD1. With V trimmed by 4 bases and J by 3 bases, 6 bases remained unmatched. The CDR3 sequence is 15 residues long. Germline CDR1 reads SGHKS; CDR2 reads YYEKEE (reference sequence). The CDR3 coding sequence is TGTGCCAGCAGCGTTGACAGGGCACCTAATGAAAAACTGTTTTTT. Amino acid sequence: CASSVDRAPNEKLFF.

This clonotype appeared many times. The rearrangement joins TRBV20-1 to TRBJ1-1; D call uncertain. Germline V gives CDR1 DFQATT, CDR2 SNEGSKA (reference sequence). This CDR3 comprises 13 residues. V was trimmed by 2 bases and J by 8 bases, leaving 15 bases between them. The CDR3 is CSARQPDWVEAFF. CDR3 in DNA: TGCAGTGCTAGACAGCCTGACTGGGTCGAAGCTTTCTTT.

This rearrangement joins TRBV7-8 to TRBJ2-7; 11 nucleotides match TRBD1. The CDR3 spans 16 residues. The V segment lost 3 bases and the J segment 8 bases; nucleotides outside the gene matches: 12. The germline CDR1 and CDR2 sequences are SGHVS and FQNEAQ. The CDR3 bases are TGTGCCAGCAGCTTGGCCAGGACAGGGGGCTCTATCAAGCAGTACTTC. As protein: CASSLARTGGSIKQYF.

The chain links TRBV4-1 to TRBJ2-7, with 7 bases identical to TRBD1. The CDR3 runs to 16 residues. CDR1 is MGHRA and CDR2 is YSYEKL in the germline V gene. The J segment lost 5 bases and the V segment lost 0 bases, leaving 10 bases of the junction unmatched. CDR3 protein: CASSQEGLTGWNEQYF. The CDR3 DNA sequence: TGCGCCAGCAGCCAAGAGGGCCTGACAGGGTGGAACGAGCAGTACTTC.

This clonotype was detected only a few times. The V call is TRBV7-9, the J call TRBJ2-3; D remains unclear. CDR3 length equals 16 residues. Germline V CDR1 and CDR2: SEHNR, FQNEAQ (reference sequence). V lost 4 bases to trimming and J lost 0 bases, with 14 bases between them. The CDR3 bases are TGTGCCAGCAGCTCCGGATCGGAGCCGAGCACAGATACGCAGTATTTT. Its protein product is CASSSGSEPSTDTQYF. Combining the CDR3 with reference TRBV7-9 and TRBJ2-3 gives the whole variable domain DTGVSQNPRHKITKRGQNVTFRCDPISEHNRLYWYRQTLGQGPEFLTYFQNEAQLEKSRLLSDRFSAERPKGSFSTLEIQRTEQGDSAMYLCASSSGSEPSTDTQYFGPGTRLTVL.

Ten or more counts support this clonotype. This chain uses TRBV7-2 with TRBJ2-7, with 9 positions matching TRBD2. This CDR3 is 17 amino acids long. The V gene's germline CDR1 is SGHTA and CDR2 FQGNSA. Losses at the gene ends were 1 base for V and 5 bases for J; bases not matched to a gene: 12. As DNA, the CDR3 is TGTGCCAGCAGCTTAGAGGTCTCTAGCGGGATCCGGAACGAGCAGTACTTC. Translated, it gives CASSLEVSSGIRNEQYF.

Here the CDR3 reads CASSLASVLAGGSEQFF. The CDR3 DNA sequence: TGCGCCAGCAGCTTGGCCTCAGTACTAGCGGGGGGGAGTGAGCAGTTCTTC. The chain links TRBV5-1 to TRBJ2-1; 13 positions match TRBD2. CDR3 length: 17 residues. Per the germline V gene, CDR1 is SGHRS and CDR2 is YFSETQ. Trimming at V came to 0 bases and at J to 9 bases, leaving 9 bases not matched to a gene.

The sample holds a few counts of this clonotype. This chain uses TRBV5-1 with TRBJ2-6; 9 bases align to TRBD1. Germline lookup yields CDR1 SGHRS and CDR2 YFSETQ. CDR3 length: 15 residues. The V gene end was trimmed by 3 bases and the J gene end by 10 bases; junction bases not matched to a gene: 8. The CDR3 region is CASSSDRGSWNVLTF. Here the CDR3 DNA reads TGCGCCAGCAGCTCAGACAGGGGGAGTTGGAACGTCCTGACTTTC.